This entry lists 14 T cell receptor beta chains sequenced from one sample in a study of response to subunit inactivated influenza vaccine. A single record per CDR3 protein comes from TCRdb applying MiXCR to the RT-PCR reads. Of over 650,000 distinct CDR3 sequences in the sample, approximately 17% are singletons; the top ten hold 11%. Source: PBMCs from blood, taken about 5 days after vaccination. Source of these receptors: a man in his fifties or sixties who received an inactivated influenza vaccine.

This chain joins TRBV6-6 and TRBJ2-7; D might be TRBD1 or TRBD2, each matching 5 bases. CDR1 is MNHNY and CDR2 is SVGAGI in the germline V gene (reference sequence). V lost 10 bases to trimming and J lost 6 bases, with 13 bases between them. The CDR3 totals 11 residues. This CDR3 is CATYRDGEQYF. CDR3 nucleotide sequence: TGTGCCACATACCGGGACGGCGAGCAGTACTTC.

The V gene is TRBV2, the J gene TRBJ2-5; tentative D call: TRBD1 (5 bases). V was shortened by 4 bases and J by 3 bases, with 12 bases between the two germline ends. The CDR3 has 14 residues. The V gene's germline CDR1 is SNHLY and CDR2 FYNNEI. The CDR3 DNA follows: TGTGCCAGCAGTGCCGACAGCTACGAAGAGACCCAGTACTTC. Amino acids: CASSADSYEETQYF.

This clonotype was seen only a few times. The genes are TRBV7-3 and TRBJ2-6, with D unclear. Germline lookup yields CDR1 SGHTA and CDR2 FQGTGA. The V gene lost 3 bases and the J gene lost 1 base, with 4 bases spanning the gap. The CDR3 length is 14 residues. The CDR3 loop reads CASSFDSGANVLTF. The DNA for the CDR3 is TGTGCCAGCAGCTTTGATTCTGGGGCCAACGTCCTGACTTTC. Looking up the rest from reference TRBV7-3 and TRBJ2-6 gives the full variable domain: GAGVSQTPSNKVTEKGKYVELRCDPISGHTALYWYRQSLGQGPEFLIYFQGTGAADDSGLPNDRFFAVRPEGSVSTLKIQRTERGDSAVYLCASSFDSGANVLTFGAGSRLTVL.

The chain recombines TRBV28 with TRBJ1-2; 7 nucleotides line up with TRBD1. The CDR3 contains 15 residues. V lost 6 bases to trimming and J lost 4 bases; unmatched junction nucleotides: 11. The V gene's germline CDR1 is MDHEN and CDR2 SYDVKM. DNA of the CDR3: TGTGCCAGCAGCCCCGGGACAGTGATCTTCTATGGCTACACCTTC. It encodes CASSPGTVIFYGYTF.

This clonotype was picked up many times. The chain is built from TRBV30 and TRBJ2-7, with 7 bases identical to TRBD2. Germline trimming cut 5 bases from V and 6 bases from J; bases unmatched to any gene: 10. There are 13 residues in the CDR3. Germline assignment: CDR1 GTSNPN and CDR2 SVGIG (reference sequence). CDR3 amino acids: CAWAGTIFGEQYF. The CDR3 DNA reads TGTGCCTGGGCCGGGACTATTTTCGGCGAGCAGTACTTC.

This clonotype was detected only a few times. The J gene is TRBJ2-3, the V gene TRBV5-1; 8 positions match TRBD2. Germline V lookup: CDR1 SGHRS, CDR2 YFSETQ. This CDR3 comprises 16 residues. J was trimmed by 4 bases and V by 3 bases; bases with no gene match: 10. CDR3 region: CASSSIKNSGADTQYF. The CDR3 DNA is TGCGCCAGCAGCTCCATAAAAAATAGCGGGGCAGATACGCAGTATTTT.

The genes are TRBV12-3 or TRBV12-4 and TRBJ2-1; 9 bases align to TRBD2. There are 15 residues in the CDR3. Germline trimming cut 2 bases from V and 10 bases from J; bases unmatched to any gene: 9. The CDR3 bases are TGTGCCAGCAGTTTACGCGGGGGGGGTGCTGGGGAGCAGTTCTTC. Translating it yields CASSLRGGGAGEQFF.

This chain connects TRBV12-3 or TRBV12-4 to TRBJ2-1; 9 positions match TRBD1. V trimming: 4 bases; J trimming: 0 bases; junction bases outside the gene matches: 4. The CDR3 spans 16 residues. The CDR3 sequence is CASSSGTGHSYNEQFF. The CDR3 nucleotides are TGTGCCAGCAGTTCCGGGACAGGGCACTCCTACAATGAGCAGTTCTTC.

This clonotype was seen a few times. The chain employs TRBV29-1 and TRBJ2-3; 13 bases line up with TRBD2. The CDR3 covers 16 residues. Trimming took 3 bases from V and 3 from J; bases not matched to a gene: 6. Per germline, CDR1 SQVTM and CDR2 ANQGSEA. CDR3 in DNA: TGCAGCGTTGACTCCGGGACTAGCGGGAAGACAGATACGCAGTATTTT. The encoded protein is CSVDSGTSGKTDTQYF.

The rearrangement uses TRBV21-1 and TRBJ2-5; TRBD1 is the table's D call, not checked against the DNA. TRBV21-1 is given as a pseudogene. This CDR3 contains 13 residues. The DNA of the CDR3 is TGTGCCAGCAGAAAGGGGACAGAAGAGACCCAGTACTTC. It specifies CASRKGTEETQYF.

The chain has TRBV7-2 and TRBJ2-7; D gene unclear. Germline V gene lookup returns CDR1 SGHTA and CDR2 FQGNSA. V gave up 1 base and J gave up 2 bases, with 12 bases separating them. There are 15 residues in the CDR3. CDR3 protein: CASSLVGWGPYEQYF. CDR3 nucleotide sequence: TGTGCCAGCAGCTTAGTGGGGTGGGGTCCCTACGAGCAGTACTTC.

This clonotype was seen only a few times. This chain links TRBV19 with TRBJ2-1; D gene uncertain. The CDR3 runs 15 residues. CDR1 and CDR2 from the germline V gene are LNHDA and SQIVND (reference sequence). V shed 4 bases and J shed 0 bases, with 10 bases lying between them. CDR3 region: CASSSGRNSYNEQFF. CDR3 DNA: TGTGCCAGTAGTAGTGGCCGAAACTCCTACAATGAGCAGTTCTTC.

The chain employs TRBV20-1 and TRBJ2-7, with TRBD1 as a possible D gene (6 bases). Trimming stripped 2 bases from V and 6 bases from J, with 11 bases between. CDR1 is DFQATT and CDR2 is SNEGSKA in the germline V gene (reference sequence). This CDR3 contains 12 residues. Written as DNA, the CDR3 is TGCAGTGCTAGAACCACAGGGATCGAGCAGTACTTC. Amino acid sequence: CSARTTGIEQYF.

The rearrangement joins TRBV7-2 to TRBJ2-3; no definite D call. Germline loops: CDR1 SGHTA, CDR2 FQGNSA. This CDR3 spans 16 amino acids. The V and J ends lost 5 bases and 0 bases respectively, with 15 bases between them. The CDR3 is CASSPRSATSTDTQYF. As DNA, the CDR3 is TGTGCCAGCAGCCCCCGTTCTGCAACTAGCACAGATACGCAGTATTTT.